This TCR beta chain derives from a study of blood T cell repertoires in COVID-19. For the study at large: Acute and convalescent COVID-19 specimens originated in the United States, Italy and Spain. Sources were T cells, B-cell-depleted T cells, or PBMCs; the material itself was cDNA or gDNA.

Some clones are missing from TCRdb's copy, which holds only in-frame ones; the method was immunoSEQ multiplex PCR. Of about 130,000 clones listed, around 81% are singletons. The CDR3 is 16 residues long. V was pared by 2 bases and J by 5 bases, with 4 bases of the junction left unmatched. The germline CDR1 and CDR2 sequences are MDHEN and SYDVKM. Sequencing was performed on peripheral blood. This clonotype was sampled from a man aged 55 to 70 with acute or convalescent COVID-19. This chain uses TRBV28 with TRBJ2-1, with 12 bases matching TRBD2. The CDR3 loop reads CASSLLAGGENNEQFF. The CDR3 nucleotides read TGTGCCAGCAGTTTACTAGCGGGAGGGGAAAACAATGAGCAGTTCTTC.